This T cell receptor beta chain was identified in a study of shared clonotypes between healthy human individuals. Study at large: Samples came from a couple of female and three male donors aged 18 to 49.

Assay used: immunoSEQ multiplex PCR; TCRdb lists only in-frame clones, some missing. Of some 2,100,000 clones in the sample, 90% to 97% were seen once. As regards this clone: Its antigen remains unidentified.

Study outcomes and limitations: Across a few donors, naive CD4 shared 5% to 5.5%, naive CD8 over 3%, memory CD4 roughly 2.3%, memory CD8 0.4% to 0.5%.

The source of this sequence is a man younger than 35 in good health. The sequencing sample was made of naive CD4+ T cells sorted from blood. Subset meaning: CD45RA+ positively selected.

In DNA form, the CDR3 reads TGTGCCAGCAGTTTAACCCCCCAGAGGGATGGCTACACCTTC. Encoded protein: CASSLTPQRDGYTF. The gene calls are TRBV28 and TRBJ1-2; D remains ambiguous. From germline, CDR1 is MDHEN and CDR2 SYDVKM. Between the trimmed V and J ends, which lost 2 bases and 6 bases, there was a span of 13 bases. The CDR3 spans 14 residues.